One and the same sample provided the 27 T cell receptor beta chains below, sequenced in a study of blood T cell repertoires in COVID-19. Data came from immunoSEQ multiplex PCR; TCRdb stores just in-frame clones and leaves some out. The sample lists 140,000 to 150,000 clones, 75% to 90% occurring once. Sequenced sample: peripheral blood. The source of these receptors is a man younger than 30 with COVID-19, enrolled during active disease.

This chain links TRBV28 with TRBJ2-3; D may be TRBD1 (5 bases). Trimming took 5 bases from V and 4 from J, leaving 13 bases between them. CDR1 and CDR2 from the germline V gene are MDHEN and SYDVKM. The length of the CDR3 is 14 residues. CDR3 in amino acids: CASSDSLGADTQYF. The CDR3 DNA sequence: TGTGCCAGCAGTGACTCCCTAGGGGCAGATACGCAGTATTTT.

In its sample, this clone was seen a few times. The J gene is TRBJ2-1, the V gene TRBV5-4, with 7 bases identical to TRBD2. The CDR3 is 13 residues long. J was trimmed by 4 bases and V by 4 bases; bases with no gene match: 2. CDR1 and CDR2 from the germline V gene are SGHNT and YYREEE (reference sequence). The CDR3 is CASSPGGYNEQFF. In DNA form, the CDR3 reads TGTGCCAGCAGCCCGGGGGGATACAATGAGCAGTTCTTC.

This chain's CDR3 is CASSVEVQIGAGELFF. For the CDR3, the DNA is TGTGCCAGCAGCGTAGAGGTACAGATCGGGGCCGGGGAGCTGTTTTTT. The genes are TRBV9 and TRBJ2-2; D is possibly TRBD2 (5 bases). CDR1 is SGDLS and CDR2 is YYNGEE in the germline V gene. CDR3 length equals 16 residues. Trimming stripped 0 bases from V and 6 bases from J, with 15 bases between.

This chain joins TRBV27 and TRBJ2-1; no definite D call. The germline V and J ends were trimmed by 4 bases and 4 bases, with 5 bases remaining between them. Germline-derived CDR1 and CDR2 are MNHEY and SMNVEV (reference sequence). This CDR3 comprises 12 residues. The CDR3 region has the DNA TGTGCCAGCAGTTCGGGTTACAATGAGCAGTTCTTC. Translated, it gives CASSSGYNEQFF.

The chain combines TRBV28 with TRBJ2-6, with 12 bases lining up with TRBD1. The CDR3 totals 18 residues. Germline V gene lookup returns CDR1 MDHEN and CDR2 SYDVKM. V lost 4 bases and J lost 0; bases outside the gene matches: 4. CDR3 sequence reads: CASSSGTGGFSGANVLTF. Written as DNA, the CDR3 is TGTGCCAGCAGTTCCGGGACAGGGGGCTTCTCTGGGGCCAACGTCCTGACTTTC.

V gene TRBV19 combines with J gene TRBJ2-2, with TRBD2 matching over 9 bases. Trimming took 2 bases from V and 0 from J; bases not matched to a gene: 4. CDR1 LNHDA and CDR2 SQIVND come from the germline V gene (reference sequence). This CDR3 has 17 residues. CDR3 nucleotide sequence: TGTGCCAGTAGTATACCTAGCGGGGTTACGAACACCGGGGAGCTGTTTTTT. Its protein product is CASSIPSGVTNTGELFF.

The chain combines TRBV7-3 with TRBJ2-1; maybe TRBD1 (6 bases). The CDR3 runs to 15 residues. The germline V gene encodes CDR1 SGHTA and CDR2 FQGTGA. The V and J ends lost 5 bases and 4 bases respectively, with 15 bases between them. The CDR3 here is CASSHTDRPYNEQFF. CDR3 DNA: TGTGCCAGCAGCCACACGGACAGACCATACAATGAGCAGTTCTTC.

The chain recombines TRBV5-1 with TRBJ1-2; D unresolved. Germline CDR1 is SGHRS and CDR2 is YFSETQ. The CDR3 spans 15 residues. V lost 0 bases to trimming and J lost 2 bases, with 11 bases between them. The CDR3 loop is CASSLAGSANYGYTF. The CDR3 DNA reads TGCGCCAGCAGCTTGGCCGGGAGCGCCAACTATGGCTACACCTTC. Complete variable domain (other parts from reference TRBV5-1 and TRBJ1-2): KAGVTQTPRYLIKTRGQQVTLSCSPISGHRSVSWYQQTPGQGLQFLFEYFSETQRNKGNFPGRFSGRQFSNSRSEMNVSTLELGDSALYLCASSLAGSANYGYTFGSGTRLTVV.

This clone was counted a single time. The chain combines TRBV4-3 with TRBJ2-3; TRBD2 aligns across 8 bases. The V and J ends lost 1 base and 4 bases, in that order; junction bases with no gene match: 10. Germline-derived CDR1 and CDR2 are LGHNA and YSLEER. CDR3 length equals 17 residues. CDR3 coding DNA: TGCGCCAGCAGCCAAGCGCGGGGACTAGTGTTCGCAGATACGCAGTATTTT. It is translated as CASSQARGLVFADTQYF.

The rearrangement links TRBV4-1 to TRBJ2-4, with unresolved D. Germline CDR1 and CDR2: MGHRA and YSYEKL. The CDR3 has 15 amino acids. V was trimmed by 3 bases and J by 0 bases, leaving 9 bases between them. This CDR3 reads CASSHALKAKNIQYF. For the CDR3, the DNA is TGCGCCAGCAGCCATGCACTAAAAGCCAAAAACATTCAGTACTTC.

V usage is TRBV10-2 and J usage is TRBJ2-7, with 7 bases aligning to TRBD2. The J segment lost 2 bases and the V segment lost 6 bases, leaving 7 bases of the junction unmatched. This CDR3 region has 14 residues. The germline CDR1 and CDR2 sequences are WSHSY and SAAADI. In DNA, the CDR3 is TGCGCCAGCAGGAGACTAGCCGCCACCTACGAGCAGTACTTC. This gives the protein CASRRLAATYEQYF.

The chain has TRBV18 and TRBJ2-5; D might be TRBD2 (5 bases). The germline gives CDR1 KGHSH, CDR2 LQKENI. Trimming removed 4 bases at V and 4 bases at J, with 13 bases between. The CDR3 covers 14 residues. CDR3 in DNA: TGTGCCAGCTCACGCTTGGGCGGAGGAGAGACCCAGTACTTC. Amino acids: CASSRLGGGETQYF.

This sequence joins TRBV6-6 and TRBJ1-2; D uncertain. The CDR3 sequence is 13 residues long. The germline V gene encodes CDR1 MNHNY and CDR2 SVGAGI (reference sequence). The V gene lost 6 bases and the J gene lost 6 bases, with 14 bases spanning the gap. The CDR3 nucleotides read TGTGCCAGCAGAAGTTTGAGGCTCGATGGCTACACCTTC. The encoded protein is CASRSLRLDGYTF.

The V call is TRBV6-2 or TRBV6-3, the J call TRBJ1-1, with unresolved D. The CDR3 extends over 14 amino acids. The germline gives CDR1 MNHEY, CDR2 SVGEGT. Trimming shortened V by 0 bases and J by 4 bases, and 9 bases separated the two germline ends. This CDR3 reads CASSYSSIGTEAFF. The DNA for the CDR3 is TGTGCCAGCAGTTACTCGTCTATCGGCACTGAAGCTTTCTTT.

The chain couples TRBV3-1 (or the pseudogene TRBV3-2) to TRBJ1-5; 7 positions match TRBD1. V was clipped by 1 base and J by 7 bases; unmatched bases: 7. The CDR3 totals 15 residues. Per germline, CDR1 LGHDT and CDR2 YNNKEL (reference sequence). CDR3 protein: CASSQGHRGEQPQHF. CDR3 in DNA: TGTGCCAGCAGCCAAGGTCACAGGGGAGAACAGCCCCAGCATTTT.

CDR3 sequence: CASSGGDWIQETQYF. CDR3 sequence (DNA): TGCGCCAGCAGCGGAGGGGACTGGATCCAAGAGACCCAGTACTTC. This chain links TRBV5-1 with TRBJ2-5; weak D call: TRBD2 (6 bases). Germline CDR1 SGHRS, CDR2 YFSETQ. There are 15 residues in the CDR3. V was pared by 4 bases and J by 1 base, with 14 bases between.

This clone is a singleton in its sample. This sequence joins TRBV9 and TRBJ2-7; 14 bases line up with TRBD2. The CDR3 totals 17 residues. Trimming at V came to 3 bases and at J to 4 bases, leaving 9 bases not matched to a gene. Per the germline V gene, CDR1 is SGDLS and CDR2 is YYNGEE. CDR3 amino acids: CASSEGLAGAGGYEQYF. As DNA, the CDR3 is TGTGCCAGCAGCGAGGGACTAGCGGGAGCAGGTGGGTACGAGCAGTACTTC.

The chain couples TRBV11-2 to TRBJ1-3, with D possibly matching TRBD1 (5 bases). Germline values: CDR1 SGHAT, CDR2 FQNNGV. V gave up 2 bases and J gave up 4 bases, with 21 bases separating them. The CDR3 consists of 18 residues. CDR3 sequence reads: CASSLPPLGGRLGNTIYF. The CDR3 nucleotides are TGTGCCAGCAGCTTACCTCCCCTGGGGGGGAGACTCGGAAACACCATATATTTT.

This clone was picked up one time. The chain joins TRBV10-3 to TRBJ2-7; maybe TRBD1 (5 bases). V was shortened by 11 bases and J by 2 bases, with 13 bases between the two germline ends. The CDR3 extends over 12 amino acids. The V gene's germline CDR1 is ENHRY and CDR2 SYGVKD. In DNA form, the CDR3 reads TGTGCCTCCAGTGGGGCCGCCTACGAGCAGTACTTC. This codes for CASSGAAYEQYF.

The chain combines TRBV28 with TRBJ2-5; possibly TRBD2 for D (5 bases). This CDR3 has 13 residues. CDR1 is MDHEN, CDR2 SYDVKM, per germline. The V end lost 3 bases, the J end lost 5 bases, and 10 bases lay between the germline ends. The CDR3: CASSLSGYETQYF. CDR3 coding DNA: TGTGCCAGCAGTTTGTCGGGGTATGAGACCCAGTACTTC.

The chain combines TRBV19 with TRBJ1-2; no reliable D call. Deletions cut 0 bases from V and 2 bases from J, with 10 bases between. The CDR3 covers 15 residues. Germline lookup yields CDR1 LNHDA and CDR2 SQIVND (reference sequence). The CDR3 nucleotides read TGTGCCAGTAGTATAGATCTCTCCAGGAACTATGGCTACACCTTC. Its protein product is CASSIDLSRNYGYTF.

CDR3 bases: TGTGCCAGCTCCCCCTTACAGGGGTATGGCTACACCTTC. Its translation: CASSPLQGYGYTF. The genes are TRBV18 and TRBJ1-2; TRBD1 agrees at 7 bases. The CDR3 covers 13 residues. The V gene end was trimmed by 6 bases and the J gene end by 5 bases; junction bases not matched to a gene: 6. The V gene's germline CDR1 is KGHSH and CDR2 LQKENI.

A remark on this clone: The junction and the germline gene differ at one end; a read error may be behind it. This chain links TRBV6-5 with TRBJ2-7; D perhaps matches TRBD2 (6 bases). CDR1 MNHEY and CDR2 SVGAGI come from the germline V gene. This CDR3 comprises 14 residues. The CDR3, as DNA: TGTGCCAGCAGTTACTCGGGAGGAGTCTACGGGCAGTACTTC. Translated, it gives CASSYSGGVYGQYF.

The V gene is TRBV7-2, the J gene TRBJ2-6, with 7 nucleotides matching TRBD1. Trimming cost V 5 bases and J 0 bases; bases outside gene matches: 7. The length of the CDR3 is 17 residues. Germline V CDR1 and CDR2: SGHTA, FQGNSA. CDR3 residues: CASSPDRQGSGANVLTF. The CDR3 DNA reads as TGTGCCAGCAGCCCGGACAGGCAAGGCTCTGGGGCCAACGTCCTGACTTTC.

This clone has just one count. V gene TRBV28 combines with J gene TRBJ2-1, with 10 positions matching TRBD2. There are 19 residues in the CDR3. V lost 6 bases to trimming and J lost 0 bases; unmatched junction nucleotides: 14. CDR1 MDHEN and CDR2 SYDVKM come from the germline V gene. CDR3 in amino acids: CASRVTGRTSGSSYNEQFF. CDR3 coding DNA: TGTGCCAGCAGGGTGACAGGTCGGACTAGCGGCAGCTCCTACAATGAGCAGTTCTTC.

V and J are TRBV27 and TRBJ2-3; D unclear. Between the trimmed V and J ends, which lost 3 bases and 4 bases, there was a span of 8 bases. This CDR3 contains 13 residues. Germline V gene sequence: CDR1 MNHEY, CDR2 SMNVEV (reference sequence). The CDR3 nucleotides read TGTGCCAGCAGTTTTATATCAGCAGATACGCAGTATTTT. This translates into CASSFISADTQYF.

The CDR3 region has the DNA TGTGCCAGCAGACAGGGAGCAAATGAGCAGTTCTTC. Its translation is CASRQGANEQFF. The chain joins TRBV6-6 to TRBJ2-1; tentative D call: TRBD1 (6 bases). This CDR3 contains 12 residues. V dropped 6 bases and J dropped 7 bases, with 10 bases sitting between them. CDR1 MNHNY and CDR2 SVGAGI come from the germline V gene (reference sequence).